This TCR beta chain was observed in a study of blood T cell repertoires in COVID-19. The ends were cut back, 2 bases at V and 1 base at J, with 16 bases in the middle. Germline assignment: CDR1 SGHRS and CDR2 YFSETQ. CDR3 length: 16 residues. Source study methods: Cell counts per sample came from amplifying reference gene primers. TCRdb keeps only in-frame clones here, not all; method: immunoSEQ multiplex PCR. That table gives V, J and clone size, and the DNA gave D and trimming. The table includes some 290,000 clones, 86% detected once. This clonotype originated in a man between 18 and 35 years old with active or convalescent COVID-19. The chain joins TRBV5-1 to TRBJ2-7; possible D gene TRBD2, 6 bases. Sequences were obtained from peripheral blood. This CDR3 reads CASSFDSGTSSYEQYF. The CDR3 DNA sequence: TGCGCCAGCAGCTTTGATTCGGGGACTTCATCCTACGAGCAGTACTTC.